Only a few counts were recorded for the clone carrying this T cell receptor (beta chain). Antigen unknown. TCRdb fed the reads into MiXCR, producing one record per CDR3 protein. Of around 450,000 distinct CDR3 sequences in the sample, 31% were seen once. This sample stems from a study of T cell repertoires in cytomegalovirus infection. Overall study context: Signatures in public TCR beta sequences pointed to both CMV infection and matching HLA type. General study findings and limits: Dominant in the ex vivo response were TCR beta clonotypes restricted by HLA-C and specific for CMV.

The V gene end was trimmed by 6 bases and the J gene end by 4 bases; junction bases not matched to a gene: 3. Germline CDR1 reads SGHVS; CDR2 reads FQNEAQ. The CDR3 has 14 residues. The source of this sequence is a human donor in good health (CMV status not recorded). Some clones in this sample may be carry-over from other donors' samples. What was sequenced was PBMCs. This chain connects TRBV7-8 to TRBJ1-4; 9 positions agree with TRBD1. For the CDR3, the DNA is TGTGCCAGCAGAGAGGGACAGGGTAATGAAAAACTGTTTTTT. It specifies CASREGQGNEKLFF. Combining the CDR3 with reference TRBV7-8 and TRBJ1-4 gives the whole variable domain GAGVSQSPRYKVAKRGQDVALRCDPISGHVSLFWYQQALGQGPEFLTYFQNEAQLDKSGLPSDRFFAERPEGSVSTLKIQRTQQEDSAVYLCASREGQGNEKLFFGSGTQLSVL.